The 15 T cell receptor beta chains below were found in one sample sequenced in a study of blood T cell repertoires in COVID-19. Profiled with immunoSEQ multiplex PCR; TCRdb holds only in-frame clones, not every one. In the table there are about 250,000 clones, around nine tenths of which are singletons. The specimen sequenced was peripheral blood. The receptor set was obtained from a man aged 18 to 30 with active or convalescent COVID-19.

V usage is TRBV10-3 and J usage is TRBJ2-1, with D possibly being TRBD1 (6 bases). The V and J ends lost 3 bases and 0 bases respectively, with 18 bases between them. The germline gives CDR1 ENHRY, CDR2 SYGVKD. The CDR3 totals 18 residues. CDR3 amino acids: CAISDPPTGTNSYNEQFF. CDR3 coding DNA: TGTGCCATCAGTGATCCACCGACAGGCACGAACTCCTACAATGAGCAGTTCTTC.

The chain has TRBV4-3 and TRBJ1-1, with 10 bases matching TRBD1. Germline V gene data show CDR1 as LGHNA and CDR2 as YSLEER. The ends lost 4 bases at V and 6 bases at J; junction bases unmatched: 8. The CDR3 loop spans 15 amino acids. CDR3 in DNA: TGCGCCAGCAGCCCCCGGACAGGGGGGAGGTCTGAAGCTTTCTTT. Its translation: CASSPRTGGRSEAFF.

J is TRBJ2-3 and V is TRBV3-1 (or the pseudogene TRBV3-2), with 9 bases lining up with TRBD2. The V segment lost 4 bases and the J segment 2 bases; nucleotides outside the gene matches: 7. Germline CDR1 is LGHDT and CDR2 is YNNKEL (reference sequence). This CDR3 contains 16 residues. In DNA, the CDR3 is TGTGCCAGCAGCCTCCGTCGCGGGGGGGCCACAGATACGCAGTATTTT. As protein: CASSLRRGGATDTQYF.

This clone was counted once. The V gene is TRBV30, the J gene TRBJ1-2; D unclear. Germline values: CDR1 GTSNPN, CDR2 SVGIG (reference sequence). V was trimmed by 3 bases and J by 0 bases, leaving 17 bases between them. This CDR3 contains 16 residues. In DNA form, the CDR3 reads TGTGCCTGGAGCCTTACCGGGAAGGGCGCTAACTATGGCTACACCTTC. This codes for CAWSLTGKGANYGYTF.

The rearrangement links TRBV25-1 to TRBJ2-2; D is possibly TRBD2 (5 bases). The CDR3 contains 14 residues. V lost 7 bases, J lost 4 bases, and 13 bases lay in between. The germline CDR1 and CDR2 sequences are MGHDK and SYGVNS. The CDR3 nucleotides are TGTGCCAGCACCTACTATGAGGGCACCGGGGAGCTGTTTTTT. Its protein is CASTYYEGTGELFF. Full variable domain (outside the CDR3, taken from reference TRBV25-1 and TRBJ2-2): EADIYQTPRYLVIGTGKKITLECSQTMGHDKMYWYQQDPGMELHLIHYSYGVNSTEKGDLSSESTVSRIRTEHFPLTLESARPSHTSQYLCASTYYEGTGELFFGEGSRLTVL.

The CDR3 here is CASSTRTGGFYEQYF. The DNA for the CDR3 is TGCGCCAGCAGCACCCGTACAGGGGGCTTCTACGAGCAGTACTTC. The rearrangement links TRBV5-1 to TRBJ2-7; 9 bases match TRBD1. Germline V lookup: CDR1 SGHRS, CDR2 YFSETQ. The CDR3 is made up of 15 amino acids. Losses at the gene ends were 4 bases for V and 3 bases for J; bases not matched to a gene: 8.

The CDR3 coding sequence is TGTGCCAGCAAGGCGGGAGCGGCAGATACGCAGTATTTT. This codes for CASKAGAADTQYF. This rearrangement joins TRBV4-2 to TRBJ2-3; TRBD2 matches 7 bases. The J segment lost 4 bases and the V segment lost 7 bases, leaving 5 bases of the junction unmatched. CDR3 size: 13 residues. Germline V lookup: CDR1 LGHNA, CDR2 YNFKEQ.

The chain is built from TRBV7-2 and TRBJ1-5; a possible D gene is TRBD1 (5 bases). With 2 bases removed from V and 7 bases from J, the gap between germline ends came to 12 bases. This CDR3 comprises 14 residues. CDR1 SGHTA and CDR2 FQGNSA come from the germline V gene. The CDR3 reads CASSLMGGDQPQHF. The CDR3, as DNA: TGTGCCAGCAGCTTAATGGGGGGTGACCAGCCCCAGCATTTT.

V gene TRBV24-1 combines with J gene TRBJ2-1, with 7 bases matching TRBD1. The junction had 3 bases not matched to a gene; V was cut back by 4 bases and J by 4 bases. The germline V gene encodes CDR1 KGHDR and CDR2 SFDVKD. This CDR3 spans 14 amino acids. CDR3 DNA: TGTGCCACCAGTGAAGGGGGCCTATACAATGAGCAGTTCTTC. Translated: CATSEGGLYNEQFF.

A few counts support this clone. This sequence joins TRBV6-2 or TRBV6-3 and TRBJ2-7; D uncertain. This CDR3 region has 11 residues. The germline CDR1 and CDR2 sequences are MNHEY and SVGEGT. The V gene lost 5 bases and the J gene lost 7 bases, with 9 bases spanning the gap. CDR3 sequence (DNA): TGTGCCAGCAGTCCCCCCGGGGAGCAGTACTTC. The encoded protein is CASSPPGEQYF.

The J gene is TRBJ1-1, the V gene TRBV10-1; 7 bases are a match to TRBD1. V shed 5 bases and J 2 bases; nucleotides not matched to a gene: 8. The CDR3 has 15 residues. CDR1 WNHNN and CDR2 SYGVQD come from the germline V gene (reference sequence). CDR3: CASSPFRDRNTEAFF. The CDR3 DNA reads as TGCGCCAGCAGTCCCTTCCGGGACAGAAACACTGAAGCTTTCTTT.

This clone was recorded once. V gene TRBV4-1 combines with J gene TRBJ2-2; D is undetermined. This CDR3 is 13 amino acids long. Trimming removed 0 bases at V and 5 bases at J, with 4 bases between. Looked up from germline, CDR1 is MGHRA and CDR2 is YSYEKL. CDR3 sequence (DNA): TGCGCCAGCAGCCAAGAACTTACCGGGGAGCTGTTTTTT. As protein: CASSQELTGELFF.

The CDR3 reads CASSVVAGSSYNEQFF. Here the CDR3 DNA reads TGTGCCAGCAGCGTAGTAGCCGGGAGCTCCTACAATGAGCAGTTCTTC. The chain joins TRBV9 to TRBJ2-1; D is perhaps TRBD2 (6 bases). V was clipped by 0 bases and J by 0 bases, with 10 bases between them. Germline-derived CDR1 and CDR2 are SGDLS and YYNGEE. This CDR3 comprises 16 residues.

The chain recombines TRBV5-6 with TRBJ1-2; a weak D match, TRBD1 (5 bases). The germline CDR1 and CDR2 sequences are SGHDT and YYEEEE. The length of the CDR3 is 13 residues. V was cut by 4 bases and J by 7 bases, with 14 bases left in between. CDR3 DNA sequence: TGTGCCAGCAGCACCATAGGGGATAGTGGCTACACCTTC. This encodes CASSTIGDSGYTF.

The chain couples TRBV7-2 to TRBJ2-1; D is possibly TRBD2 (5 bases). This CDR3 has 15 residues. CDR1 SGHTA and CDR2 FQGNSA come from the germline V gene. V was shortened by 5 bases and J by 0 bases, with 11 bases between the two germline ends. The CDR3, as DNA: TGTGCCAGCAGCCAGCGGTCCAGCTCCTACAATGAGCAGTTCTTC. It translates to CASSQRSSSYNEQFF.